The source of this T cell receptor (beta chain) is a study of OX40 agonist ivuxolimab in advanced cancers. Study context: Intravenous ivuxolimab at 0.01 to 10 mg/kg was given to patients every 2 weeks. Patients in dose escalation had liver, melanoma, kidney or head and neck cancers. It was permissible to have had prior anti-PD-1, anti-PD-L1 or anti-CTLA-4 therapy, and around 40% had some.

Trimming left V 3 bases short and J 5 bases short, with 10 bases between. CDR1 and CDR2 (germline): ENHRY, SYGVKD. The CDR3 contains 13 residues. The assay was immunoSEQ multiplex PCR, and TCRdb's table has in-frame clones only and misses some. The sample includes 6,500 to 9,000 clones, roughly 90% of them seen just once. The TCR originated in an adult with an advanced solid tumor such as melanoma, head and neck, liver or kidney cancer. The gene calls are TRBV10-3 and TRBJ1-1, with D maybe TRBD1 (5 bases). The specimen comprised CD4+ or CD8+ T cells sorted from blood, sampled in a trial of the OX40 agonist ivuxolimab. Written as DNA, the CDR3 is TGTGCCATCAGTGATGGCAGGGATACTGAAGCTTTCTTT. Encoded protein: CAISDGRDTEAFF.